One sample yielded the 8 T cell receptor beta chains listed below, sequenced in a study of T cells in Graves' hyperthyroidism and ophthalmopathy. Amplification of TCR beta CDR3 regions was performed using RNA transcripts as template. An initial round of RT-PCR targeting the TCR CDR3 relied on the HTBI primer set. TCRdb ran MiXCR on the multiplex PCR reads and lists one entry per CDR3 protein. The repertoire holds fewer than 500,000 distinct CDR3 sequences, with 13% to 15% as singletons. The sample taken for sequencing was blood. The source is a woman in her twenties or thirties with Graves' ophthalmopathy.

The V gene is TRBV7-8, the J gene TRBJ2-7; D gene uncertain. CDR3 length equals 15 residues. The V gene lost 5 bases and the J gene lost 7 bases, with 21 bases spanning the gap. Germline CDR1 SGHVS, CDR2 FQNEAQ. This CDR3 reads CASSQHPGLYGEQYF. CDR3 DNA sequence: TGTGCCAGCAGCCAACACCCCGGTCTCTACGGAGAGCAGTACTTC.

This clonotype was counted ten times or more. The chain uses TRBV24-1 and TRBJ2-5; 7 nucleotides agree with TRBD1. The trim removed 4 bases at V and 3 bases at J, leaving 10 bases unmatched. Germline CDR1 KGHDR, CDR2 SFDVKD. The CDR3 is 16 residues long. The CDR3 nucleotides are TGTGCCACCAGTGAAATCGGGACAGAACTCAAAGAGACCCAGTACTTC. Its translation: CATSEIGTELKETQYF.

This clonotype was counted a few times. V is TRBV25-1 and J is TRBJ2-7, with 9 bases fitting TRBD1. The CDR3 length is 15 residues. The germline gives CDR1 MGHDK, CDR2 SYGVNS. V was clipped by 6 bases and J by 2 bases; unmatched bases: 8. DNA for the CDR3: TGTGCCAGCAGCGAACCGGGACAGGGAGCCTACGAGCAGTACTTC. Translating gives CASSEPGQGAYEQYF.

The rearrangement joins TRBV6-1 to TRBJ2-1; no clear D. V lost 5 bases and J lost 3, with 8 bases in between. The CDR3 covers 13 residues. CDR1 and CDR2 (germline): MNHNS, SASEGT. The DNA of the CDR3 is TGTGCCAGCAGTACACTCAACTACAATGAGCAGTTCTTC. Its translation is CASSTLNYNEQFF.

This clonotype has ten or more counts. The gene calls are TRBV2 and TRBJ2-1; D possibly matches TRBD1 or TRBD2 (5 bases each). Germline V CDR1 and CDR2: SNHLY, FYNNEI. Between the trimmed V and J ends, which lost 8 bases and 7 bases, there was a span of 12 bases. The CDR3 totals 12 residues. The CDR3 loop reads CASGTGGNEQFF. The DNA for the CDR3 is TGTGCCAGCGGAACTGGGGGTAATGAGCAGTTCTTC. Variable domain in full (rest from reference TRBV2 and TRBJ2-1): EPEVTQTPSHQVTQMGQEVILRCVPISNHLYFYWYRQILGQKVEFLVSFYNNEISEKSEIFDDQFSVERPDGSNFTLKIRSTKLEDSAMYFCASGTGGNEQFFGPGTRLTVL.

The chain recombines TRBV7-9 with TRBJ2-5, with 7 bases aligning to TRBD1. The CDR3 is made up of 14 amino acids. Germline assignment: CDR1 SEHNR and CDR2 FQNEAQ (reference sequence). Unmatched junction bases numbered 6, after V lost 5 bases and J lost 3 bases. The CDR3 protein is CASSPPQGKETQYF. The CDR3 DNA follows: TGTGCCAGCAGCCCGCCACAGGGGAAAGAGACCCAGTACTTC.

This clonotype was recorded only once. The V and J genes are TRBV9 and TRBJ2-2, with D tentatively TRBD1 or TRBD2 (7 bases each). CDR3 size: 16 residues. The V gene lost 3 bases and the J gene lost 3 bases, with 15 bases spanning the gap. CDR1 is SGDLS and CDR2 is YYNGEE in the germline V gene. The CDR3 sequence is CASSGAGTVDTGELFF. Here the CDR3 DNA reads TGTGCCAGCAGCGGAGCGGGGACAGTAGACACCGGGGAGCTGTTTTTT.

About this clonotype itself: A single base separates this from a much larger clone, so it may be a read error. The chain couples TRBV28 to TRBJ2-2; 7 bases align to TRBD1. Germline CDR1 MDHEN, CDR2 SYDVKM. This CDR3 has 15 amino acids. CDR3 coding DNA: TGTGCCAGCAGTTTAACAGGGGTGAGGGCCGGGGAGCCGTTTTTT. Protein sequence: CASSLTGVRAGEPFF.